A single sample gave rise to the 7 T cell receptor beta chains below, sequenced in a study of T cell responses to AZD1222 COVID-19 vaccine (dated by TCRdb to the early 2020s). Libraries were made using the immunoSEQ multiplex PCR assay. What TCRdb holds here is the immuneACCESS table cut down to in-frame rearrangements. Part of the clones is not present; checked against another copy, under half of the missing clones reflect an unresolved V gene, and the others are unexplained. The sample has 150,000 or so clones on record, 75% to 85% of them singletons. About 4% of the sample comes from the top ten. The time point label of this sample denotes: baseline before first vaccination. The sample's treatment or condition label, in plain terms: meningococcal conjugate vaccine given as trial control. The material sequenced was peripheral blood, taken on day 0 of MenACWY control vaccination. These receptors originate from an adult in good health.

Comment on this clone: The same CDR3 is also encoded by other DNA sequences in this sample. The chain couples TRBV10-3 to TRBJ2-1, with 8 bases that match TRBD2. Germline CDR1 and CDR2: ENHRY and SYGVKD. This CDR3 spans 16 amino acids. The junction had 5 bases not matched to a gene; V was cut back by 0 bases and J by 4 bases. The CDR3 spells CAISESTGGLYNEQFF. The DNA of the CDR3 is TGTGCCATCAGTGAGTCGACGGGGGGGCTATACAATGAGCAGTTCTTC.

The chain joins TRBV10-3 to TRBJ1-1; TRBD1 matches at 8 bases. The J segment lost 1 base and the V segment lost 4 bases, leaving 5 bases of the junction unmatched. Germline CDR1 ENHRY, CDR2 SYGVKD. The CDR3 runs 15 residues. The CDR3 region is CAISAPDRANTEAFF. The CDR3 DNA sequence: TGTGCCATCAGTGCGCCGGACAGGGCGAACACTGAAGCTTTCTTT.

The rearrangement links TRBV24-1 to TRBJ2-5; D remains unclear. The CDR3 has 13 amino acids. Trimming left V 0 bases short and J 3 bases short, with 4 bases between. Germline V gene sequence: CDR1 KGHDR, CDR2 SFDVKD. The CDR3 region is CATSDLGKETQYF. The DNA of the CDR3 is TGTGCCACCAGTGATTTGGGTAAAGAGACCCAGTACTTC.

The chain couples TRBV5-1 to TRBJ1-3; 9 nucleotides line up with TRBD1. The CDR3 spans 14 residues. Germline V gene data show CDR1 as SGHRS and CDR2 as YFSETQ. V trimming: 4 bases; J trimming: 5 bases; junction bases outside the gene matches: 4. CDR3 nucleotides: TGCGCCAGCAGCCCGGGGACAGGGAGAAACACCATATATTTT. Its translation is CASSPGTGRNTIYF.

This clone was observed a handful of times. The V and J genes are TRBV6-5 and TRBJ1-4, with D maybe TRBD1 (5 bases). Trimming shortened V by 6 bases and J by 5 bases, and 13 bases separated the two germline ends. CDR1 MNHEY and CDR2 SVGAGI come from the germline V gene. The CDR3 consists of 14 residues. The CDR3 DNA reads TGTGCCAGCAGGGGGGACGGTGGGAATGAAAAACTGTTTTTT. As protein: CASRGDGGNEKLFF.

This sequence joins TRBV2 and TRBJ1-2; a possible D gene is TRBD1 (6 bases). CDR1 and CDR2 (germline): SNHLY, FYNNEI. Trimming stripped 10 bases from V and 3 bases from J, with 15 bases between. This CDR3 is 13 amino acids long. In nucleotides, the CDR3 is TGTGCCATCCAGGGGTCGGTTGACTATGGCTACACCTTC. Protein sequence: CAIQGSVDYGYTF.

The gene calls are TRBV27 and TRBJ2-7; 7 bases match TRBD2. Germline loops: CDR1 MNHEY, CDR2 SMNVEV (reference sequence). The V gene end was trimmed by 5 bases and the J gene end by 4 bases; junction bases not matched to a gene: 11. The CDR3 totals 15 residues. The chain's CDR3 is CASSPRRTGGYEQYF. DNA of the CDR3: TGTGCCAGCAGTCCCCGACGGACGGGGGGATACGAGCAGTACTTC.